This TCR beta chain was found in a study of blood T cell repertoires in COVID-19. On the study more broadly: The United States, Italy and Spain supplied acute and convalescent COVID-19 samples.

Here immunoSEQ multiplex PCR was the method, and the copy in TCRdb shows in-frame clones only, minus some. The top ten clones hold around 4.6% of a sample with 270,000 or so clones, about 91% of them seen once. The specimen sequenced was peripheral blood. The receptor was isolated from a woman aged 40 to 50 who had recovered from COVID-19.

CDR3 DNA: TGTGCCAGCAGCCAGCAACAGGGGGCGCGGAGGACTTTCTTT. This encodes CASSQQQGARRTFF. The chain is built from TRBV3-1 (or the pseudogene TRBV3-2) and TRBJ1-1; 9 nucleotides align to TRBD1. With V trimmed by 3 bases and J by 12 bases, 11 bases remained unmatched. CDR3 length: 14 amino acids. CDR1 and CDR2 from the germline V gene are LGHDT and YNNKEL (reference sequence).